This T cell receptor (beta chain) derives from a study of glioma-infiltrating T cells after dendritic cell vaccination. This clone was detected only a few times. Method: immunoSEQ multiplex PCR; TCRdb's copy keeps in-frame clones and lacks some. The repertoire holds fewer than 100,000 clones, with under 90% as singletons. CDR1 SNHLY and CDR2 FYNNEI come from the germline V gene. The ends lost 6 bases at V and 2 bases at J; junction bases unmatched: 8. CDR3 length: 15 amino acids. This receptor was obtained from a human donor with glioblastoma. The sample in question was blood, obtained before dendritic cell vaccination. This chain uses TRBV2 with TRBJ2-3, with TRBD1 matching over 7 bases. The CDR3 DNA is TGTGCCAGCAGCGCCGGTCAGGGGGTCACAGATACGCAGTATTTT. Its protein product is CASSAGQGVTDTQYF.